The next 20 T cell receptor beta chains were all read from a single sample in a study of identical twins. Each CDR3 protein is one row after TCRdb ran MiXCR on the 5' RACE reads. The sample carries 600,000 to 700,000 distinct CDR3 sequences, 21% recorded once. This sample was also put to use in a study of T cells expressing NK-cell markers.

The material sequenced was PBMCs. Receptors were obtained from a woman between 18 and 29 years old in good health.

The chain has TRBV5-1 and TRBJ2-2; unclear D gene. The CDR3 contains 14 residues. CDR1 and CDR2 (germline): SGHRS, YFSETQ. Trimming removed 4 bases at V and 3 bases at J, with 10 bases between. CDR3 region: CASSAELDTGELFF. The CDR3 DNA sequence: TGCGCCAGCAGCGCGGAATTGGACACCGGGGAGCTGTTTTTT.

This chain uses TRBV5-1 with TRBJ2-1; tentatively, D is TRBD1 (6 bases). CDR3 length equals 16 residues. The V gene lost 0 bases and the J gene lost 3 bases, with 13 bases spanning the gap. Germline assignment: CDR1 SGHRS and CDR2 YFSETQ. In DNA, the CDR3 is TGCGCCAGCAGCTTGGCACAGGGTAATGTCTACAATGAGCAGTTCTTC. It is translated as CASSLAQGNVYNEQFF.

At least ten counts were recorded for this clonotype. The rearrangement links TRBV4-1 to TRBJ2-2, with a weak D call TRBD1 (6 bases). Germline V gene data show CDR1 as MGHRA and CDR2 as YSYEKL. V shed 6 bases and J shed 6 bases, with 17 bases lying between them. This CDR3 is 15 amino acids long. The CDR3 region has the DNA TGCGCCAGCAGTAAAGGACAGATATTAGCCGGGGAGCTGTTTTTT. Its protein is CASSKGQILAGELFF.

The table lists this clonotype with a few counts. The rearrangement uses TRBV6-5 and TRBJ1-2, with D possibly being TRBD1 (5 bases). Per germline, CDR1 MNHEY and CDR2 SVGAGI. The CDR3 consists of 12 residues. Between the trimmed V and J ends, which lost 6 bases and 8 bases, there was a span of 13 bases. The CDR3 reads CASRRLKGGYTF. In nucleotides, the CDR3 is TGTGCCAGCAGGAGACTAAAGGGGGGCTACACCTTC.

The CDR3 DNA reads as TGCGCCAGCGAAGGGGGAGGCCCATCCCGACAAGAGACCCAGTACTTC. This encodes CASEGGGPSRQETQYF. The chain recombines TRBV5-1 with TRBJ2-5; D possibly matches TRBD1 or TRBD2 (6 bases each). This CDR3 comprises 16 residues. The germline V gene has CDR1 SGHRS and CDR2 YFSETQ. The V and J ends lost 7 bases and 2 bases respectively, with 21 bases between them.

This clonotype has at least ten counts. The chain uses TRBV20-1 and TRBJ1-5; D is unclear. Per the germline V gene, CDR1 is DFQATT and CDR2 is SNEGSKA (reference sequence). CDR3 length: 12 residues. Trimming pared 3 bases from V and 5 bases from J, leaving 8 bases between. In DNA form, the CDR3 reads TGCAGTGCTAGGAGGTCCGATCAGCCCCAGCATTTT. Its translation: CSARRSDQPQHF.

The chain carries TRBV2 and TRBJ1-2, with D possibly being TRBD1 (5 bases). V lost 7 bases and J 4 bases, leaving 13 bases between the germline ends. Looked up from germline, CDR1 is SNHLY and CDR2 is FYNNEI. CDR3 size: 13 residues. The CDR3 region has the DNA TGTGCCAGCACCGCTTCAGGGTTCTATGGCTACACCTTC. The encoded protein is CASTASGFYGYTF.

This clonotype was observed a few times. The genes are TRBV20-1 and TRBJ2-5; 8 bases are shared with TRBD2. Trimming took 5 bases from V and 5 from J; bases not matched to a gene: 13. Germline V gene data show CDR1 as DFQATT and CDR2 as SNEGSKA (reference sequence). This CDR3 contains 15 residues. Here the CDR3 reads CSALSPGLVGETQYF. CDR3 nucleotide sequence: TGCAGTGCTCTCTCGCCGGGACTAGTCGGGGAGACCCAGTACTTC.

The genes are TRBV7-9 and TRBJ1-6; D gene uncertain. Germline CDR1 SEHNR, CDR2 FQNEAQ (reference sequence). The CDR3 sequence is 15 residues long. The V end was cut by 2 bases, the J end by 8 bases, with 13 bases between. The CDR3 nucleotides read TGTGCCAGCAGCTTATATGCGGTGGACGATTCACCCCTCCACTTT. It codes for CASSLYAVDDSPLHF.

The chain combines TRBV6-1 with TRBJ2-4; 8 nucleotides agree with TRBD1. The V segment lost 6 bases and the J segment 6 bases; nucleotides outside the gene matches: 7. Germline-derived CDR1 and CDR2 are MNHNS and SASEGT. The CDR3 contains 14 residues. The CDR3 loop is CASSEIRGRNIQYF. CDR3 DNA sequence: TGTGCCAGCAGCGAGATCAGGGGGCGAAACATTCAGTACTTC.

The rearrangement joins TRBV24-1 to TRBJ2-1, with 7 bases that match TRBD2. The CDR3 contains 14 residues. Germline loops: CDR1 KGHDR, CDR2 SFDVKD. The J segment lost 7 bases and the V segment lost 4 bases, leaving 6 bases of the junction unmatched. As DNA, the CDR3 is TGTGCCACCAGTGAGGCCTCAGCGGGGAATGAGCAGTTCTTC. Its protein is CATSEASAGNEQFF.

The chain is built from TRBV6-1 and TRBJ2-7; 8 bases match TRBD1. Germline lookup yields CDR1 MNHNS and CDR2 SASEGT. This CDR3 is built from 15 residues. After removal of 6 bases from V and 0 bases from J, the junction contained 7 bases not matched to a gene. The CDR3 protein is CASRKTGDFSYEQYF. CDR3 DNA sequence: TGTGCCAGCAGAAAGACAGGGGACTTCTCCTACGAGCAGTACTTC.

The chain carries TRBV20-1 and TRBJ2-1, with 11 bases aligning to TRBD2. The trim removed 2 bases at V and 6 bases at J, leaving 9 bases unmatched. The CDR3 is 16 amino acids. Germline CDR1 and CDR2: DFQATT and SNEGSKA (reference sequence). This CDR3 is CSARRSGRVVFNEQFF. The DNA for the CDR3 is TGCAGTGCTAGACGTAGCGGGAGGGTAGTTTTCAATGAGCAGTTCTTC.

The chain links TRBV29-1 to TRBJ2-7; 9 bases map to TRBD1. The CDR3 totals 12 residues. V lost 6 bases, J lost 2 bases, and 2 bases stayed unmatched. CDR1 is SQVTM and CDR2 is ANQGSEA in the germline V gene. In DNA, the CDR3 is TGCAGCGTACAGGGGGCTACCTACGAGCAGTACTTC. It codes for CSVQGATYEQYF.

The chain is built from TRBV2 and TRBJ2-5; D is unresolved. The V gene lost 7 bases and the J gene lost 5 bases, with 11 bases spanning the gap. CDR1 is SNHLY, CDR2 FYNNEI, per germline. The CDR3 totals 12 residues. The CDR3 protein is CASIGSGETQYF. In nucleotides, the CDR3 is TGTGCCAGCATAGGATCCGGGGAGACCCAGTACTTC.

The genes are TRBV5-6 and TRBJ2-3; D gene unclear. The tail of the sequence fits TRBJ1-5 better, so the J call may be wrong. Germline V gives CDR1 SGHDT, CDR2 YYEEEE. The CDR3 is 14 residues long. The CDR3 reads CASSAPSSFVTQHF. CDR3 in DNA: TGTGCCAGCAGCGCCCCCTCCAGCTTTGTCACGCAGCATTTT.

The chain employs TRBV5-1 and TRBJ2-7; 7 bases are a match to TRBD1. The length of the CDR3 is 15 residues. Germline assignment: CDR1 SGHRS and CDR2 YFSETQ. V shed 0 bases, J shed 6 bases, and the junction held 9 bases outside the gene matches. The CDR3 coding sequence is TGCGCCAGCAGCTTGGGTGACAGGGATTTAAGCGAGCAGTACTTC. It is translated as CASSLGDRDLSEQYF. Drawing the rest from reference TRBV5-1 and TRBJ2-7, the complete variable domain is KAGVTQTPRYLIKTRGQQVTLSCSPISGHRSVSWYQQTPGQGLQFLFEYFSETQRNKGNFPGRFSGRQFSNSRSEMNVSTLELGDSALYLCASSLGDRDLSEQYFGPGTRLTVT.

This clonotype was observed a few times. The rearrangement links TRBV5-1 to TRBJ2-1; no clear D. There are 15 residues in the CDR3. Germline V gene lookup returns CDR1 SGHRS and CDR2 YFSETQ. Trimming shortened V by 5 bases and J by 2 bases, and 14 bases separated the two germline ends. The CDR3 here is CASRESVRPYNEQFF. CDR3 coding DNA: TGCGCCAGCAGGGAGTCTGTGCGCCCCTACAATGAGCAGTTCTTC.

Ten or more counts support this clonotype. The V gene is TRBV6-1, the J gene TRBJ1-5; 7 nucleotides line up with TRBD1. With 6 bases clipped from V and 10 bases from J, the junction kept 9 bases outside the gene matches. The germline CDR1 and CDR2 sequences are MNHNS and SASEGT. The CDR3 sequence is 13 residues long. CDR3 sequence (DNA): TGTGCCAGCAGGCGGGACAGCCTTAGTCCCCAGCATTTT. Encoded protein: CASRRDSLSPQHF.

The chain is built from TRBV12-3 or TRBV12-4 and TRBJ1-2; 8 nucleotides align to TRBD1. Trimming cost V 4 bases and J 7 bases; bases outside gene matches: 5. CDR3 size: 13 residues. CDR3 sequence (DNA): TGTGCCAGCAGTTGGGACAGGCCGGTTGGCTACACCTTC. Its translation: CASSWDRPVGYTF.